This entry describes one T cell receptor beta chain. V dropped 0 bases and J dropped 4 bases, with 20 bases sitting between them. The CDR3 has 18 residues. CDR1 is LGHNA, CDR2 YSLEER, per germline. Attachment of unique molecular identifiers was made to individual cDNA molecules. MiXCR was run by TCRdb on the 5' RACE reads, yielding one entry per CDR3 protein. Of about 60,000 distinct CDR3 sequences in the sample, about 8.9% were seen once. The sample originates from a study of early T cells in non-severe SARS-CoV-2 infection. The sequence was obtained from an adult who was a healthcare worker with PCR-confirmed SARS-CoV-2 infection or an uninfected control (not recorded which). This rearrangement joins TRBV4-3 to TRBJ2-3, with TRBD2 as a possible D gene (5 bases). The sample comprised whole blood. The CDR3, as DNA: TGCGCCAGCAGCCAAGATCCCCGGGGTTTTAATGATCCAGATACGCAGTATTTT. Residues: CASSQDPRGFNDPDTQYF.